This TCR beta chain was retrieved from a study of identical twins (TCRdb year 2016). Context from the whole study: To test whether fetal clonotypes persist, the study used deep sequencing on TCR alpha and beta repertoires from monozygotic twins, unrelated adults of various ages, and cord blood. To rule out contamination, the twin experiments were replicated at different times with different library preparation protocols. Study-wide findings and limitations: Invariant T cells such as MAIT and iNKT could partly confound zero-insertion analyses, though diverse VJ usage argued against this for most clonotypes. In beta out-of-frame sequences, excess twin sharing was weaker, because having fewer shared sequences lowered the signal-to-noise ratio. Out-of-frame TCR alpha sequences shared between twins showed an excess of low generation-probability sequences compared with coincidental sharing between unrelated individuals. Because the same donors could not be followed over many years, the conclusions depended on cross-sectional statistical analysis. In monozygotic twins, recombination models systematically underestimated out-of-frame TCR alpha sharing, but the models matched the sharing seen between unrelated individuals. Abundant cord blood beta clonotypes carried fewer insertions; young adult naive repertoires showed a weaker similar trend, while memory repertoires showed none.

Libraries were prepared through 5' RACE. Sequencing was carried out with an Illumina HiSeq 2000. A universal primer binding site was introduced by template switching, and a unique molecular identifier was present in the final cDNA, enabling accurate counting of TCR cDNA molecules. Specific primers in the conserved constant-segment region were used to synthesize first-strand cDNA for the TCR alpha and beta chains. To control for contamination, every cDNA library was double barcoded, receiving both a SMART-Mk sample barcode and Illumina barcodes. TruSeq adapter sequences and Illumina sample barcodes were added in two successive PCR steps. TCR alpha and beta cDNA libraries were sequenced on the Illumina HiSeq platform with custom primers. The original methods were these. MiGEC was used to process raw reads and extract unique molecular identifiers, and MiXCR was used to find CDR3 positions. Recombination models were inferred per individual with the repgenHMM and IGoR tools using an EM algorithm. The tcR package in R was used for shared clonotype analysis, with sharing normalized by the product of cloneset sizes. Out-of-frame nonproductive sequences were analyzed to study raw recombination free of thymic and clonal selection effects. TCRdb reanalyzed the raw reads on its own, using fastp at Q25 for trimming and MiXCR for clone calling, and kept in-frame beta chains. Rows with one shared CDR3 protein collapse into an entry with the most common genes and DNA. TCRdb's processing, not the authors' own work, is the source of the V and J calls. This sample is represented by some 570,000 distinct CDR3 sequences; 20% to 25% of them were singletons. About 0.48% of the sample belongs to the ten largest clones.

As encoded in the germline V gene (reference sequence), CDR1 is LNHDA while CDR2 is SQIVND. Here V drops 6 bases and J drops 4 bases, and the junction holds 11 bases not matched to any gene. The CDR3 has 15 amino acids, counting the end cysteine and phenylalanine. CDR3 DNA only is kept here, 45 bases in frame from base 1. All donors were healthy Caucasians. The twin cohort consisted of three pairs of female monozygotic twins, all aged roughly 18 to 29 years. CD4+ and CD8+ T cell populations were isolated with positive isolation kits from Invitrogen. Comment on this clonotype: The specificity of this receptor is unknown. Nothing much larger sits one base from this clone, and base qualities are not available.

The same sample was also studied in work on yellow fever vaccine responses in identical twins. As that second paper reports: According to the authors, in identical twins the way T cells responded to vaccination appeared partly convergent and partly personalized. The study precisely tracked vaccine-responding T cell clones in identical twins.

This receptor chain uses TRBV19 and TRBJ2-7; TRBD2 aligns with 8 central bases. Input material: CD4+ T cells sorted from blood. The source of this sequence is a woman between 18 and 29 years old in good health. The DNA reads TGTGCCAGTAGCCGGGAGGGGAGGGGTCGGTACGAGCAGTACTTC. The translation is CASSREGRGRYEQYF.